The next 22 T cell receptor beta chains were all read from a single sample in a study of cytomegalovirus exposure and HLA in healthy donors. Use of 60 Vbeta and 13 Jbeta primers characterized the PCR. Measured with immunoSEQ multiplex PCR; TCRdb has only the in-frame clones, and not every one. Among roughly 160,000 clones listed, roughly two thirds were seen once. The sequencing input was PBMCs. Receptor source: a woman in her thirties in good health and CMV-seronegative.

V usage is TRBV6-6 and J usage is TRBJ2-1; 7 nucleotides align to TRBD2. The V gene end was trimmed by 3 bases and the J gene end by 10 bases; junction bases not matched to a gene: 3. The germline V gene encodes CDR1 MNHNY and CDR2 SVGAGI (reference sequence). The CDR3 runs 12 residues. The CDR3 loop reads CASSYVGGEQFF. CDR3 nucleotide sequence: TGTGCCAGCAGTTATGTGGGGGGGGAGCAGTTCTTC.

The CDR3 coding sequence is TGTGCCAGCCCTTCTCAACCGATAACAGGGGTGGGATCAGCAGAAGAGTTCTTC. It codes for CASPSQPITGVGSAEEFF. The chain uses TRBV7-2 and TRBJ2-1, with 7 bases that match TRBD1. This CDR3 is 18 amino acids long. Germline trimming cut 8 bases from V and 14 bases from J; bases unmatched to any gene: 30. CDR1 is SGHTA and CDR2 is FQGNSA in the germline V gene.

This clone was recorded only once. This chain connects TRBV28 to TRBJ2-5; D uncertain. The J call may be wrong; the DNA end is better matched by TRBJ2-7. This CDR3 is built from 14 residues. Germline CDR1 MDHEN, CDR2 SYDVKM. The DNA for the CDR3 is TGTGCCAGCAGTTTGGTACCAGACTCCTACGAGCAGTACTTC. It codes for CASSLVPDSYEQYF.

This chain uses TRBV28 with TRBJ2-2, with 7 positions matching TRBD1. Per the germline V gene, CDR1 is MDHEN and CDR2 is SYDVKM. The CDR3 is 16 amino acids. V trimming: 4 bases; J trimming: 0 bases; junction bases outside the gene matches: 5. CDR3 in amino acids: CASSSSGTANTGELFF. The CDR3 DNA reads TGTGCCAGCAGTTCCTCCGGGACAGCGAACACCGGGGAGCTGTTTTTT.

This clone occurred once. Here the CDR3 DNA reads TGTGCCAGCAGCTGGGGACTAGCGAGGAATGAGCAGTTCTTC. It yields the protein CASSWGLARNEQFF. The chain employs TRBV2 and TRBJ2-1; 10 bases map to TRBD2. V dropped 6 bases and J dropped 7; count of bases not matched to a gene: 6. This CDR3 spans 14 amino acids. In germline, CDR1 is SNHLY, CDR2 FYNNEI.

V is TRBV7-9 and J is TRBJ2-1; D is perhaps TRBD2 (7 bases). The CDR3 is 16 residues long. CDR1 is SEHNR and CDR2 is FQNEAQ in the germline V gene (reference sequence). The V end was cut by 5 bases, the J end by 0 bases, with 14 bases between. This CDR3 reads CASSPLGGHSYNEQFF. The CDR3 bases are TGTGCCAGCAGCCCCCTCGGGGGGCACTCCTACAATGAGCAGTTCTTC.

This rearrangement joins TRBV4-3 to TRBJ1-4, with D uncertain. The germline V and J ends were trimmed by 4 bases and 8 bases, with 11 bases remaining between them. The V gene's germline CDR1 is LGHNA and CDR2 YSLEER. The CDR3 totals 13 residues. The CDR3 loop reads CASSRAEREKLFF. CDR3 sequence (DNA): TGCGCCAGCAGCCGGGCCGAAAGGGAAAAACTGTTTTTT.

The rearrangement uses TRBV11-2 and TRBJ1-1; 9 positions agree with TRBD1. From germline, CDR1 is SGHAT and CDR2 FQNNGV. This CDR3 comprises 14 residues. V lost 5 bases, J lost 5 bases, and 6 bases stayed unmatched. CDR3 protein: CASSPRTGATEAFF. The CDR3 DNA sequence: TGTGCCAGCAGCCCCCGGACAGGGGCGACTGAAGCTTTCTTT.

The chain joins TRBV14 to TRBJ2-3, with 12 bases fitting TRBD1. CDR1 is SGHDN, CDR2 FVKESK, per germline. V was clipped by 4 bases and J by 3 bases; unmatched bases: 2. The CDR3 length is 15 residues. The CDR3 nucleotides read TGTGCCAGCAGCCGGGACAGGGGGCCTACAGATACGCAGTATTTT. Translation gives CASSRDRGPTDTQYF.

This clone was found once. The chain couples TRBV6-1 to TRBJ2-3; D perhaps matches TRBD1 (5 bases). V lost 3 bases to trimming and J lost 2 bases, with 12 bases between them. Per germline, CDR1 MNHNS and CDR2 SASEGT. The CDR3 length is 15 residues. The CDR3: CASSDRPGITDTQYF. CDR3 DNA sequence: TGTGCCAGCAGTGACCGGCCAGGGATCACAGATACGCAGTATTTT.

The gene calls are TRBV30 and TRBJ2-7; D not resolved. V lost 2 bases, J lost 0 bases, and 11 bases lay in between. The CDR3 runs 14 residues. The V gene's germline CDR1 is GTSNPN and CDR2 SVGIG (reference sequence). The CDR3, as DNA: TGTGCCTGGAGTTCCAGGCATAGCTCCTACGAGCAGTACTTC. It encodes CAWSSRHSSYEQYF.

The CDR3 spells CASRARTDTQYF. The DNA for the CDR3 is TGTGCCAGCAGGGCACGCACAGATACGCAGTATTTT. V and J are TRBV6-5 and TRBJ2-3; D call uncertain. The CDR3 totals 12 residues. Looked up from germline, CDR1 is MNHEY and CDR2 is SVGAGI. Trimming took 6 bases from V and 1 from J, leaving 5 bases between them.

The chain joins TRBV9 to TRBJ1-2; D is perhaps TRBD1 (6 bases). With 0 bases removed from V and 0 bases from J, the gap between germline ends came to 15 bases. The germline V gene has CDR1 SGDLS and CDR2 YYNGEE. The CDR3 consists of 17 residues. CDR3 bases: TGTGCCAGCAGCGTAGAGGGGGGGGTTCATCCTAACTATGGCTACACCTTC. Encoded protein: CASSVEGGVHPNYGYTF. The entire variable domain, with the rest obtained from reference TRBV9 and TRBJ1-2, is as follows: DSGVTQTPKHLITATGQRVTLRCSPRSGDLSVYWYQQSLDQGLQFLIQYYNGEERAKGNILERFSAQQFPDLHSELNLSSLELGDSALYFCASSVEGGVHPNYGYTFGSGTRLTVV.

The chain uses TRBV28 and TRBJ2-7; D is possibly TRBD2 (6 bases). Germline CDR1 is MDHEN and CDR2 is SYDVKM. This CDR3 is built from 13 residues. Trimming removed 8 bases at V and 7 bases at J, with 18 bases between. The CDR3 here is CASGGVGGREQYF. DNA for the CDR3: TGTGCCAGCGGAGGAGTAGGAGGGCGGGAGCAGTACTTC. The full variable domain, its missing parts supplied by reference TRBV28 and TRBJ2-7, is DVKVTQSSRYLVKRTGEKVFLECVQDMDHENMFWYRQDPGLGLRLIYFSYDVKMKEKGDIPEGYSVSREKKERFSLILESASTNQTSMYLCASGGVGGREQYFGPGTRLTVT.

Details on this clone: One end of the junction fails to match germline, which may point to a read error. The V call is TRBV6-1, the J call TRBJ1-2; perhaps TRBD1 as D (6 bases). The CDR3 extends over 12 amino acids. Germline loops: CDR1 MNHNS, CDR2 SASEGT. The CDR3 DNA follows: TGTGCCAGCGGTGACAGGAGGTACGGCTACACCTTC. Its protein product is CASGDRRYGYTF.

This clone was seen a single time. This chain's CDR3 is CASSVGQGLDEQYF. CDR3 DNA sequence: TGTGCCAGCAGCGTAGGGCAGGGACTAGATGAGCAGTACTTC. This chain connects TRBV9 to TRBJ2-7, with 8 bases lining up with TRBD2. The CDR3 is 14 amino acids. After removal of 0 bases from V and 7 bases from J, the junction contained 6 bases not matched to a gene. CDR1 and CDR2 (germline): SGDLS, YYNGEE.

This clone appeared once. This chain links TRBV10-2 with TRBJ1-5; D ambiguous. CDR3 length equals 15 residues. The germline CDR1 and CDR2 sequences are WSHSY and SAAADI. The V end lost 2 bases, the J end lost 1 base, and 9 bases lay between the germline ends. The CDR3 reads CASSETRESNQPQHF. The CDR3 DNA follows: TGCGCCAGCAGTGAGACACGGGAGAGCAATCAGCCCCAGCATTTT.

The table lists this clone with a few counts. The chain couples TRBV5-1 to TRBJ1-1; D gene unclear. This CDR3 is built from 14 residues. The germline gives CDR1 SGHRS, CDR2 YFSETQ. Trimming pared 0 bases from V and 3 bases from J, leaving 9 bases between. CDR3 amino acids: CASSLAHADTEAFF. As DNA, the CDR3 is TGCGCCAGCAGCTTGGCCCATGCGGACACTGAAGCTTTCTTT. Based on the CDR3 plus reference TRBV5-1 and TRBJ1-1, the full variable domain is KAGVTQTPRYLIKTRGQQVTLSCSPISGHRSVSWYQQTPGQGLQFLFEYFSETQRNKGNFPGRFSGRQFSNSRSEMNVSTLELGDSALYLCASSLAHADTEAFFGQGTRLTVV.

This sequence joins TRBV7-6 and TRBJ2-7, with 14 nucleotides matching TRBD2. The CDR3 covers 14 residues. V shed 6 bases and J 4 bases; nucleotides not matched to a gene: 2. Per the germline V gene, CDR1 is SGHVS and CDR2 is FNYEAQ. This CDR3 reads CASSRLAGGYEQYF. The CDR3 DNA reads TGTGCCAGCAGTCGACTAGCGGGGGGGTACGAGCAGTACTTC.

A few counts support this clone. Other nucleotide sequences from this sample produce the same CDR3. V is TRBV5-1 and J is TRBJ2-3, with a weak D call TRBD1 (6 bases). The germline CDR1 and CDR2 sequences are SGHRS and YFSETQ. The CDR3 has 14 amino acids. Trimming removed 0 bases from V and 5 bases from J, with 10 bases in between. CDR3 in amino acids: CASSLGQGRDTQYF. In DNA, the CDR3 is TGCGCCAGCAGCTTGGGGCAGGGGAGAGATACGCAGTATTTT.

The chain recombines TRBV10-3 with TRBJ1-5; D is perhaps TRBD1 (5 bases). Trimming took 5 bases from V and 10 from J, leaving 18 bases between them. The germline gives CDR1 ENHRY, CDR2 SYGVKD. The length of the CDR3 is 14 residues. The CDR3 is CAISQDRLDPPQHF. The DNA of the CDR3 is TGTGCCATCAGTCAAGACAGACTAGACCCCCCCCAGCATTTT.

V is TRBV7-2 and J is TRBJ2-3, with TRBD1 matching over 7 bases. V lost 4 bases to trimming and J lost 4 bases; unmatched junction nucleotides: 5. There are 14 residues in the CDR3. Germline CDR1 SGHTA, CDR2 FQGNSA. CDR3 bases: TGTGCCAGCAGCTCGACAGGGTTCGCAGATACGCAGTATTTT. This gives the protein CASSSTGFADTQYF.